This entry lists 27 T cell receptor beta chains sequenced from one sample in a study of cytomegalovirus exposure and HLA in healthy donors. It was with 60 Vbeta and 13 Jbeta primers that the PCR ran. Profiled with immunoSEQ multiplex PCR; TCRdb holds only in-frame clones, not every one. The sample yields around 140,000 clones, about two thirds seen once. Sequenced sample: PBMCs. The receptors were gathered from a man in his forties or fifties in good health and CMV-seropositive.

The table lists this clone with a count of one. The chain has TRBV5-4 and TRBJ2-3, with 8 bases lining up with TRBD1. CDR1 SGHNT and CDR2 YYREEE come from the germline V gene (reference sequence). This CDR3 region has 15 residues. The ends lost 5 bases at V and 1 base at J; junction bases unmatched: 6. The CDR3 region has the DNA TGTGCCAGCAGAGCCGGGACAGGACGCACAGATACGCAGTATTTT. This codes for CASRAGTGRTDTQYF. The full variable domain, its missing parts supplied by reference TRBV5-4 and TRBJ2-3, is ETGVTQSPTHLIKTRGQQVTLRCSSQSGHNTVSWYQQALGQGPQFIFQYYREEENGRGNFPPRFSGLQFPNYSSELNVNALELDDSALYLCASRAGTGRTDTQYFGPGTRLTVL.

The gene calls are TRBV6-1 and TRBJ2-3, with 11 bases lining up with TRBD2. Germline V gives CDR1 MNHNS, CDR2 SASEGT. The V segment lost 1 base and the J segment 5 bases; nucleotides outside the gene matches: 5. The CDR3 covers 16 residues. The CDR3 DNA is TGTGCCAGCAGTGAAGGACCTAGCGGGGGGAGAGATACGCAGTATTTT. It specifies CASSEGPSGGRDTQYF.

The V call is TRBV6-5, the J call TRBJ1-3, with D possibly being TRBD1 (5 bases). With 2 bases removed from V and 0 bases from J, the gap between germline ends came to 8 bases. This CDR3 has 15 amino acids. The germline V gene has CDR1 MNHEY and CDR2 SVGAGI. The CDR3 DNA reads as TGTGCCAGCAGTTACAGGGGCAGCTCTGGAAACACCATATATTTT. It yields the protein CASSYRGSSGNTIYF.

This clone was seen a few times. The CDR3 loop reads CASSFSIGGEKLFF. The CDR3 DNA reads TGTGCCAGCAGTTTTTCCATTGGTGGCGAAAAACTGTTTTTT. The chain joins TRBV2 to TRBJ1-4; unclear D gene. The CDR3 contains 14 residues. Germline lookup yields CDR1 SNHLY and CDR2 FYNNEI. Trimming took off 5 bases at V and 8 bases at J, with 15 bases between the two ends. Using reference TRBV2 and TRBJ1-4 for the parts outside the CDR3, the full variable domain is EPEVTQTPSHQVTQMGQEVILRCVPISNHLYFYWYRQILGQKVEFLVSFYNNEISEKSEIFDDQFSVERPDGSNFTLKIRSTKLEDSAMYFCASSFSIGGEKLFFGSGTQLSVL.

This chain links TRBV25-1 with TRBJ2-3; TRBD2 matches 10 bases. The junction had 10 bases not matched to a gene; V was cut back by 7 bases and J by 6 bases. Germline assignment: CDR1 MGHDK and CDR2 SYGVNS. The CDR3 contains 15 residues. CDR3 nucleotides: TGTGCCAGCACCCTAAGCGGGAGGGCCGTCGATACGCAGTATTTT. Translation gives CASTLSGRAVDTQYF.

As regards this clone: The junction does not match germline at one end; this may be a read error. This chain uses TRBV7-9 with TRBJ1-1, with D hard to call. This CDR3 region has 15 residues. Germline V gene data show CDR1 as SEHNR and CDR2 as FQNEAQ (reference sequence). As DNA, the CDR3 is TGTTCCAGCAGCCCTCCCGACTCTTTGAACACTGAAGCTTTCTTT. This translates into CSSSPPDSLNTEAFF. Together with reference TRBV7-9 and TRBJ1-1, the CDR3 gives the full variable domain: DTGVSQNPRHKITKRGQNVTFRCDPISEHNRLYWYRQTLGQGPEFLTYFQNEAQLEKSRLLSDRFSAERPKGSFSTLEIQRTEQGDSAMYLCSSSPPDSLNTEAFFGQGTRLTVV.

The chain uses TRBV7-9 and TRBJ2-7, with 10 bases aligning to TRBD2. The length of the CDR3 is 18 residues. The J segment lost 0 bases and the V segment lost 5 bases, leaving 13 bases of the junction unmatched. Germline V lookup: CDR1 SEHNR, CDR2 FQNEAQ (reference sequence). The CDR3 nucleotides are TGTGCCAGCAGCCTGCCGGGCAGCGGGAGGGCCGTCTCCTACGAGCAGTACTTC. Its translation: CASSLPGSGRAVSYEQYF.

V and J are TRBV5-1 and TRBJ2-1; TRBD2 matches at 14 bases. The trim removed 2 bases at V and 7 bases at J, leaving 8 bases unmatched. In germline, CDR1 is SGHRS, CDR2 YFSETQ. The CDR3 sequence is 17 residues long. CDR3 protein: CASSLYYGTSGSNEQFF. The CDR3 DNA reads TGCGCCAGCAGCTTATACTACGGGACTAGCGGGAGTAATGAGCAGTTCTTC.

This clone was observed a single time. The rearrangement links TRBV6-1 to TRBJ2-7; weak D call: TRBD1 (6 bases). This CDR3 region has 14 residues. V was trimmed by 2 bases and J by 5 bases, leaving 13 bases between them. CDR1 and CDR2 (germline): MNHNS, SASEGT. The CDR3 coding sequence is TGTGCCAGCAGTGAATTAGGGGGTAGGGACGAGCAGTACTTC. Protein: CASSELGGRDEQYF.

This rearrangement joins TRBV2 to TRBJ2-3; TRBD2 matches 11 bases. V lost 4 bases, J lost 0 bases, and 0 bases stayed unmatched. The germline V gene has CDR1 SNHLY and CDR2 FYNNEI. CDR3 length: 15 residues. DNA of the CDR3: TGTGCCAGCAGTGGACTAGCGGGGAGCACAGATACGCAGTATTTT. Translated, it gives CASSGLAGSTDTQYF.

The V call is TRBV6-6, the J call TRBJ1-2; the D gene is possibly TRBD1 (5 bases). Germline V gene sequence: CDR1 MNHNY, CDR2 SVGAGI (reference sequence). This CDR3 region has 11 residues. V lost 10 bases and J lost 10, with 16 bases in between. The CDR3 loop reads CAITRGVVYTF. Here the CDR3 DNA reads TGTGCCATCACACGGGGGGTTGTCTACACCTTC.

The chain combines TRBV11-3 with TRBJ2-3; the match to TRBD1 covers 8 bases. Germline V gene lookup returns CDR1 SGHNT and CDR2 YENEEA. V shed 4 bases, J shed 3 bases, and the junction held 9 bases outside the gene matches. The CDR3 contains 16 residues. This CDR3 reads CASSSGQGGGTDTQYF. DNA for the CDR3: TGTGCCAGCAGCTCCGGACAGGGTGGTGGGACAGATACGCAGTATTTT.

This sequence joins TRBV6-1 and TRBJ2-2; possible D gene TRBD2, 6 bases. The germline V gene encodes CDR1 MNHNS and CDR2 SASEGT. V lost 2 bases to trimming and J lost 4 bases, with 17 bases between them. CDR3 size: 17 residues. The CDR3 DNA reads as TGTGCCAGCAGTGAACCTCGGACGGGAGTCGGCACCGGGGAGCTGTTTTTT. This sequence encodes CASSEPRTGVGTGELFF.

This chain joins TRBV7-3 and TRBJ2-1, with D possibly TRBD2 on 6 matching bases. The germline V and J ends were trimmed by 0 bases and 7 bases, with 19 bases remaining between them. Per germline, CDR1 SGHTA and CDR2 FQGTGA. The CDR3 runs 17 residues. CDR3 coding DNA: TGTGCCAGCAGCTTAACGTCCTCGGGGGTCGGAGGTAATGAGCAGTTCTTC. Protein sequence: CASSLTSSGVGGNEQFF.

The chain links TRBV6-6 to TRBJ1-5, with D tentatively TRBD1 (6 bases). Trimming pared 6 bases from V and 1 base from J, leaving 13 bases between. CDR1 and CDR2 (germline): MNHNY, SVGAGI (reference sequence). The CDR3 contains 15 residues. CDR3 amino acids: CASREQGRSNQPQHF. CDR3 bases: TGTGCCAGCAGAGAACAGGGTCGAAGCAATCAGCCCCAGCATTTT.

Worth noting for this clone: At one boundary the junction diverges from the germline segment, which might be a read error. The rearrangement uses TRBV5-1 and TRBJ2-7; 8 bases fit TRBD1. This CDR3 comprises 14 residues. Germline CDR1 SGHRS, CDR2 YFSETQ. The CDR3 coding sequence is TGCGCCAGCAGTTTGGACAGGGTCACCTACGAGCAGTACTTC. Its protein product is CASSLDRVTYEQYF.

The rearrangement joins TRBV28 to TRBJ2-7; TRBD1 might be the D (6 bases). Trimming left V 2 bases short and J 3 bases short, with 14 bases between. Germline V lookup: CDR1 MDHEN, CDR2 SYDVKM. The CDR3 totals 15 residues. The DNA for the CDR3 is TGTGCCAGCAGTTTACAGGGGTTAGGAAGCTACGAGCAGTACTTC. Translating it yields CASSLQGLGSYEQYF.

This chain uses TRBV7-5 with TRBJ1-2; TRBD1, the D gene given by the table, was not confirmed from the DNA. TRBV7-5 is a pseudogene locus. The CDR3 runs to 12 residues. The CDR3 reads CVRNPGSYGYTF. The CDR3 DNA is TGTGTCAGAAACCCAGGGTCTTATGGCTACACCTTC.

The rearrangement links TRBV11-3 to TRBJ2-1; D is undetermined. CDR1 SGHNT and CDR2 YENEEA come from the germline V gene. V lost 0 bases, J lost 6 bases, and 9 bases lay in between. The CDR3 consists of 14 residues. CDR3 protein: CASSLDLLGNEQFF. The CDR3 nucleotides are TGTGCCAGCAGCTTAGACCTTCTAGGCAATGAGCAGTTCTTC.

This clone was detected a few times. The V gene is TRBV18, the J gene TRBJ1-1; D ambiguous. V was trimmed by 2 bases and J by 5 bases, leaving 9 bases between them. The CDR3 has 13 residues. Germline V gives CDR1 KGHSH, CDR2 LQKENI. The CDR3 is CASSPRGKTEAFF. CDR3 sequence (DNA): TGTGCCAGCTCACCAAGAGGGAAAACTGAAGCTTTCTTT.

The rearrangement links TRBV12-5 to TRBJ2-1; TRBD2 matches at 10 bases. CDR3 length: 15 amino acids. The V gene's germline CDR1 is LGHNT and CDR2 FRNRAP. The ends lost 2 bases at V and 8 bases at J; junction bases unmatched: 6. The CDR3 nucleotides are TGTGCTAGTGGTTTGCGAGCGGGGGGGCCAGATGAGCAGTTCTTC. Its translation is CASGLRAGGPDEQFF.

This clone was observed once. This chain connects TRBV27 to TRBJ1-2, with 8 positions matching TRBD1. This CDR3 region has 16 residues. Germline V CDR1 and CDR2: MNHEY, SMNVEV (reference sequence). The V gene end was trimmed by 6 bases and the J gene end by 0 bases; junction bases not matched to a gene: 9. The CDR3 protein is CASRLHGTGSNYGYTF. The CDR3 coding sequence is TGTGCCAGCAGACTCCATGGGACAGGCTCTAACTATGGCTACACCTTC.

V and J are TRBV27 and TRBJ2-1; 9 bases map to TRBD1. Germline CDR1 and CDR2: MNHEY and SMNVEV (reference sequence). The CDR3 is made up of 15 amino acids. The V segment lost 2 bases and the J segment 8 bases; nucleotides outside the gene matches: 7. CDR3 DNA sequence: TGTGCCAGCAGTTTAGGGGACAGGGTTCGGGATGAGCAGTTCTTC. Translated: CASSLGDRVRDEQFF.

The chain employs TRBV12-2 and TRBJ2-7; TRBD1, as called in the table, went unchecked against the DNA. TRBV12-2 is annotated as a pseudogene. This CDR3 is 16 amino acids long. Written as DNA, the CDR3 is TGTGCAAGTCGCCCAAATTGGGGCAGGGGTTGCTACGAGCAGTACTTC. Translating it yields CASRPNWGRGCYEQYF.

This chain uses TRBV7-6 with TRBJ2-7, with D perhaps matching TRBD2 (5 bases). The CDR3 has 13 amino acids. Trimming cost V 5 bases and J 3 bases, with 11 bases left between them. CDR1 and CDR2 from the germline V gene are SGHVS and FNYEAQ. CDR3: CASSRSSGYEQYF. For the CDR3, the DNA is TGTGCCAGCAGCCGATCAAGCGGCTACGAGCAGTACTTC. Based on the CDR3 plus reference TRBV7-6 and TRBJ2-7, the full variable domain is GAGVSQSPRYKVTKRGQDVALRCDPISGHVSLYWYRQALGQGPEFLTYFNYEAQQDKSGLPNDRFSAERPEGSISTLTIQRTEQRDSAMYRCASSRSSGYEQYFGPGTRLTVT.

The J gene is TRBJ2-7, the V gene TRBV7-2; 8 nucleotides match TRBD1. V lost 3 bases and J lost 2; bases outside the gene matches: 6. The CDR3 runs to 15 residues. The germline gives CDR1 SGHTA, CDR2 FQGNSA. This chain's CDR3 is CASSFPRTGTYEQYF. CDR3 nucleotides: TGTGCCAGCAGCTTCCCTAGGACAGGGACCTACGAGCAGTACTTC. The full variable domain, its missing parts supplied by reference TRBV7-2 and TRBJ2-7, is GAGVSQSPSNKVTEKGKDVELRCDPISGHTALYWYRQSLGQGLEFLIYFQGNSAPDKSGLPSDRFSAERTGGSVSTLTIQRTQQEDSAVYLCASSFPRTGTYEQYFGPGTRLTVT.

V is TRBV4-1 and J is TRBJ2-7; TRBD1 is a possible D gene (6 bases). From germline, CDR1 is MGHRA and CDR2 YSYEKL. The CDR3 spans 15 residues. The V gene lost 0 bases and the J gene lost 6 bases, with 15 bases spanning the gap. CDR3 in amino acids: CASSQDRTAFGEQYF. The CDR3 bases are TGCGCCAGCAGCCAAGATCGGACAGCGTTTGGCGAGCAGTACTTC.